This T cell receptor beta chain was profiled in a study of control samples from healthy donors and cancer patients. The germline CDR1 and CDR2 sequences are SGDLS and YYNGEE. V was pared by 4 bases and J by 0 bases, with 6 bases of the junction left unmatched. There are 17 residues in the CDR3. Clones were read by immunoSEQ multiplex PCR, and TCRdb kept only the in-frame ones, dropping some. The sample records 150,000 to 200,000 clones, more than 85% being singletons. This TCR was sampled from a woman in her twenties or thirties in good health. V gene TRBV9 combines with J gene TRBJ2-6; 8 bases match TRBD2. The sample was blood. CDR3 amino acids: CASSSGGGPSGANVLTF. The DNA for the CDR3 is TGTGCCAGCAGCTCGGGGGGGGGCCCCTCTGGGGCCAACGTCCTGACTTTC.